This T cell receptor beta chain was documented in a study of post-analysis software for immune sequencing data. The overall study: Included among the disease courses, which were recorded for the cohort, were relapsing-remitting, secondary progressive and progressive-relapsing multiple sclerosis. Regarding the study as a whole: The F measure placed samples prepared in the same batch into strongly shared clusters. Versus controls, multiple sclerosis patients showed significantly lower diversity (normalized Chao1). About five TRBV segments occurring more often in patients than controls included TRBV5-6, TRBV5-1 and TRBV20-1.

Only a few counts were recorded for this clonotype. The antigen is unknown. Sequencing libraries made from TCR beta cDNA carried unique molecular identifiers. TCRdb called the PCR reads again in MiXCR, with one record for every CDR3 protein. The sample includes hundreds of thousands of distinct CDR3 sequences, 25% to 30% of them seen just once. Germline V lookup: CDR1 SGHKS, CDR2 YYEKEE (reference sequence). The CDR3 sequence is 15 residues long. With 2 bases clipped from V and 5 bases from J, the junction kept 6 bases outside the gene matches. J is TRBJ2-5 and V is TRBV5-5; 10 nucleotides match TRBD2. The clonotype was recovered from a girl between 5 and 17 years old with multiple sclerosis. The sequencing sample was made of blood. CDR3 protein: CASSLQRGGPETQYF. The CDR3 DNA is TGTGCCAGCAGCTTACAGCGGGGGGGCCCGGAGACCCAGTACTTC.